The rows below give T cell receptor beta chains drawn from one sample of a study of spatial heterogeneity in lung cancer. TCRdb analysed the 5' RACE reads with MiXCR anew, one entry per CDR3 protein. The sample comprises some 41,000 distinct CDR3 sequences, over 6.5% of which are singletons, and 35% to 55% rests with the top ten. Source: PBMCs, taken at surgery. The source is a female donor with early-stage non-small cell lung cancer. Each CDR3 is given with its conserved first and last residue.

cdr3_aa j_call v_call
CASRQGANEKLFF TRBJ1-4 TRBV2
CASSLVVAGEQFF TRBJ2-1 TRBV11-2
CASSEGRGLQYF TRBJ2-4 TRBV7-3
CASSPPGTFSYEQYF TRBJ2-7 TRBV19
CASSLRVQETQYF TRBJ2-5 TRBV12-3/TRBV12-4
CASSLRPDRGETQYF TRBJ2-5 TRBV11-2
CASSLGLAADTQYF TRBJ2-3 TRBV27
CASSPPAPENTEAFF TRBJ1-1 TRBV19
CASSEGGWNTEAFF TRBJ1-1 TRBV6-1
CASSFDSYGYTF TRBJ1-2 TRBV7-9
CASSADSAEQYF TRBJ2-7 TRBV25-1
CASRQGGDTQYF TRBJ2-3 TRBV7-9
CASSLGQETQYF TRBJ2-5 TRBV7-2
CASSERTLPETQYF TRBJ2-5 TRBV7-9
CASTSGGAGNSPLHF TRBJ1-6 TRBV6-2/TRBV6-3
CASSQVAGNTEAFF TRBJ1-1 TRBV4-1
CASSQRQGHYGYTF TRBJ1-2 TRBV3-1